This TCR beta chain was sequenced in a study of T cells in localized non-small cell lung cancer. The data were produced by immunoSEQ multiplex PCR, yet TCRdb's version contains in-frame clones alone and is incomplete. The sample yields about 26,000 clones, 80% to 95% seen once. The source material was peripheral blood, sampled before any cancer treatment. The clonotype was recovered from a female donor aged 60 or older with stage II squamous cell lung carcinoma.

CDR3 in amino acids: CASSLAEVAFF. The CDR3 bases are TGTGCCAGCAGCTTGGCCGAGGTAGCTTTCTTT. The gene calls are TRBV5-6 and TRBJ1-1; no definite D call. The CDR3 sequence is 11 residues long. Looked up from germline, CDR1 is SGHDT and CDR2 is YYEEEE. V shed 0 bases and J shed 10 bases, with 7 bases lying between them.